This TCR beta chain was profiled in a study of T-cell reconstitution after alpha-beta-depleted transplantation in children. Overall study results and limits: Among T cells one year after transplant, newly produced cells accounted for most counts and diversity. Some patients owed their high day-60 TCRbeta diversity to surviving recipient T cells and thymic progenitors. Alpha-beta T cells about two months after transplant reportedly derived from several hundred expanded graft clones.

To note about this clonotype: Its matching antigen is unknown.

Unique molecular identifiers tagged the TCRbeta library. TCRdb redid the calling of the PCR reads with MiXCR, one entry per CDR3 protein. The sample shows 700,000 to 950,000 distinct CDR3 sequences, under 20% of them seen only once. This clonotype originated in a male patient aged 10-17 years who had a stem cell transplant for acute lymphoblastic leukemia, so the T cells may come from the graft donor. The sequencing here drew on PBMCs, mostly from graft donor cells, taken 360 days after TCRalphabeta/CD19-depleted stem cell transplant.

The CDR3 bases are TGTGCCAGCAGCGAGGGATGGGAAAACCAGTACTTC. Translating it yields CASSEGWENQYF. This rearrangement joins TRBV7-2 to TRBJ2-5; possibly TRBD2 for D (5 bases). This CDR3 has 12 amino acids. Trimming left V 5 bases short and J 10 bases short, with 14 bases between. CDR1 SGHTA and CDR2 FQGNSA come from the germline V gene.